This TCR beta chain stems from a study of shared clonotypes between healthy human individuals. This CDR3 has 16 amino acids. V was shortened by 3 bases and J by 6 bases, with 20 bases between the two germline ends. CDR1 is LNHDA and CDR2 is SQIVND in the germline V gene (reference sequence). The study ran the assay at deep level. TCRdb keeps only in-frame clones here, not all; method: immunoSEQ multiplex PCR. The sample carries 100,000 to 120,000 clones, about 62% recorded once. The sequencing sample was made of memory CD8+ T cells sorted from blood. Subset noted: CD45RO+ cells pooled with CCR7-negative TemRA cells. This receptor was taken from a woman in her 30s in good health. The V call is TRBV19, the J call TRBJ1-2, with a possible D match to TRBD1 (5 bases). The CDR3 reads CASSIWQGQIEDGYTF. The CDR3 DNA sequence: TGTGCCAGTAGTATTTGGCAGGGTCAAATCGAAGATGGCTACACCTTC.